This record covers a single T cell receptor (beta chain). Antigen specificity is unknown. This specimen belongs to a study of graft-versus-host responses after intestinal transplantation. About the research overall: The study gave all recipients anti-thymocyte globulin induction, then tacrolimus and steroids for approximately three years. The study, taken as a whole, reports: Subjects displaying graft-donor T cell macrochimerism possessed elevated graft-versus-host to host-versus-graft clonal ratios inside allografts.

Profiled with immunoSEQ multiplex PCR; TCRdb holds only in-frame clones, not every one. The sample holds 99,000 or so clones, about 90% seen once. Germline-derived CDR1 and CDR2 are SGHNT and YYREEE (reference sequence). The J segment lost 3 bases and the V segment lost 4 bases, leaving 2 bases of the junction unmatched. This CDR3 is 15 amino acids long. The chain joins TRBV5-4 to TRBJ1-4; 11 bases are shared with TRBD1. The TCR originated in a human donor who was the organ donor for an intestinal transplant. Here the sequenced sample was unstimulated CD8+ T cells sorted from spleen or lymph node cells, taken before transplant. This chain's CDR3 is CASSRTGGPNEKLFF. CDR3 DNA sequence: TGTGCCAGCAGCCGGACAGGGGGCCCTAATGAAAAACTGTTTTTT.